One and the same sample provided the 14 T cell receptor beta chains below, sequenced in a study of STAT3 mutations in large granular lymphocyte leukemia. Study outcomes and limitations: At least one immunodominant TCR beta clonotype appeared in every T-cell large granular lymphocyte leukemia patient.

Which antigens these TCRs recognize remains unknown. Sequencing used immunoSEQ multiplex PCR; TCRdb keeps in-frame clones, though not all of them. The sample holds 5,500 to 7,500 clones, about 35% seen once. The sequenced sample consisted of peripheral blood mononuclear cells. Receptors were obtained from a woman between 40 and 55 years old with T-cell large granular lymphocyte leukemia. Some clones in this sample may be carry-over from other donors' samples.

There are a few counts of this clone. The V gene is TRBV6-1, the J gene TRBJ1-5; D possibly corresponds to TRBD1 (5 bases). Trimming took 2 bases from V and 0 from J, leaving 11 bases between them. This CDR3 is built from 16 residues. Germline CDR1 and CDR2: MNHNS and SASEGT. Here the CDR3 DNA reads TGTGCCAGCAGTGAAACGGGGACCATTAGCAATCAGCCCCAGCATTTT. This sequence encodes CASSETGTISNQPQHF.

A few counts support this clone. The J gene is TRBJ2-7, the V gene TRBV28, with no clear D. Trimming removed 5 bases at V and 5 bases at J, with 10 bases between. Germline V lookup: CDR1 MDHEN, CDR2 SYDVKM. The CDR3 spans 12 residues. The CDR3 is CASSPRMDEQYF. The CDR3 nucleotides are TGTGCCAGCAGTCCCCGAATGGACGAGCAGTACTTC.

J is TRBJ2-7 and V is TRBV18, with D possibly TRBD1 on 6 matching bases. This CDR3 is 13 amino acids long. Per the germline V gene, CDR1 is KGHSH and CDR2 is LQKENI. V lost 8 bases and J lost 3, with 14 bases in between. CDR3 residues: CASHLQTGYEQYF. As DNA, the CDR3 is TGTGCCAGCCACCTGCAGACAGGCTACGAGCAGTACTTC. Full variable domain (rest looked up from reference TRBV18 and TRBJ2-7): NAGVMQNPRHLVRRRGQEARLRCSPMKGHSHVYWYRQLPEEGLKFMVYLQKENIIDESGMPKERFSAEFPKEGPSILRIQQVVRGDSAAYFCASHLQTGYEQYFGPGTRLTVT.

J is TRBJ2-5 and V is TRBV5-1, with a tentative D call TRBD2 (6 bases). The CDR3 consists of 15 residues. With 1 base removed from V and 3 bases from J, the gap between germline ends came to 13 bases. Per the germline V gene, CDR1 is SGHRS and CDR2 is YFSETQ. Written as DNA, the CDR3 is TGCGCCAGCAGCTTGCCCCTAGCGATAAAAGAGACCCAGTACTTC. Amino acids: CASSLPLAIKETQYF.

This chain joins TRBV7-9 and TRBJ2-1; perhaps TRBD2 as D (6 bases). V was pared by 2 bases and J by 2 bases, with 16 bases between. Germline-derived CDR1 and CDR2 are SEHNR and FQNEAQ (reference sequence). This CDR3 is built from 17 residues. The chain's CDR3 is CASSLSLAGRTYNEQFF. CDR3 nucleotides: TGTGCCAGCAGCTTAAGTCTGGCGGGAAGGACCTACAATGAGCAGTTCTTC.

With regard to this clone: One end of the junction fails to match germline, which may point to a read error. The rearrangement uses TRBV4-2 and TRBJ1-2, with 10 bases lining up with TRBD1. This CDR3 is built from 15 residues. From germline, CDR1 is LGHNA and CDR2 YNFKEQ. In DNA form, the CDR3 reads TGTGCCAGCATTCCCACCGTGGGACAGGGGTATGGCTGCACCTTC. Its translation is CASIPTVGQGYGCTF.

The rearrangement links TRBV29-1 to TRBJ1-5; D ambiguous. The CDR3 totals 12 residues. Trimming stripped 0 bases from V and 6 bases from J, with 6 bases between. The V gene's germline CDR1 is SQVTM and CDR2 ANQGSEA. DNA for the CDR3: TGCAGCGTTGAAGATCCTGGTCAGCCCCAGCATTTT. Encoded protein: CSVEDPGQPQHF.

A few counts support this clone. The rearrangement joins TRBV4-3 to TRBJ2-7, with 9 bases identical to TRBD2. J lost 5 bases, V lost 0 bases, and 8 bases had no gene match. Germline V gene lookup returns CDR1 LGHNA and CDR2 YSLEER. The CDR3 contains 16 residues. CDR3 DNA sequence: TGCGCCAGCAGCCAAGAGTTTAGCGGGAGTTGGAACGAGCAGTACTTC. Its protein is CASSQEFSGSWNEQYF.

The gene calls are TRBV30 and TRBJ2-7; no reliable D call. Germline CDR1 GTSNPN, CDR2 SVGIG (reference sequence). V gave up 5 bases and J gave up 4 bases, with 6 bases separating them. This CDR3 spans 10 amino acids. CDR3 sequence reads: CAWGDYEQYF. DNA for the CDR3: TGTGCCTGGGGGGATTACGAGCAGTACTTC.

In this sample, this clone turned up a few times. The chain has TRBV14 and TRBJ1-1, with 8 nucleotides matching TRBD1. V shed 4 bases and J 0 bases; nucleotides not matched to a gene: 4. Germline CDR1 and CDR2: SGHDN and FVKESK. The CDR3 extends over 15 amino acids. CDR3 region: CASSPWTGMNTEAFF. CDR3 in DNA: TGTGCCAGCAGCCCGTGGACAGGGATGAACACTGAAGCTTTCTTT. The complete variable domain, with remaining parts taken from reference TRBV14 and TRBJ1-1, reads EAGVTQFPSHSVIEKGQTVTLRCDPISGHDNLYWYRRVMGKEIKFLLHFVKESKQDESGMPNNRFLAERTGGTYSTLKVQPAELEDSGVYFCASSPWTGMNTEAFFGQGTRLTVV.

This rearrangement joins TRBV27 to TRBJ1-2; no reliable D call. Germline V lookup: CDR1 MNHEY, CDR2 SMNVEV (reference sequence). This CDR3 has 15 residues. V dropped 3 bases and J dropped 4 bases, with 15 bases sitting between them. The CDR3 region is CASSLRGPVGYGYTF. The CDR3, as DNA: TGTGCCAGCAGTTTGCGGGGTCCTGTAGGCTATGGCTACACCTTC.

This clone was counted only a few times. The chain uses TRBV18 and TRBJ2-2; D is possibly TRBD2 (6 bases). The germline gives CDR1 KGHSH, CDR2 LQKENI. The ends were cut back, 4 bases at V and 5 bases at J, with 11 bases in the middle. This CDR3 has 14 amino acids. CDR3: CASSHQTRTGELFF. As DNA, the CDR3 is TGTGCCAGCTCACACCAGACTAGGACCGGGGAGCTGTTTTTT.

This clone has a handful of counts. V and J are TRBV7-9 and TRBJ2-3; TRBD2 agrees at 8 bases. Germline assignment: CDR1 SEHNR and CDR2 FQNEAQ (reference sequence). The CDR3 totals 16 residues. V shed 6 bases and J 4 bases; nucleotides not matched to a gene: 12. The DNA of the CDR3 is TGTGCCAGCAGATCACCCGGGGGGGGCCGGGCAGATACGCAGTATTTT. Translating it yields CASRSPGGGRADTQYF.

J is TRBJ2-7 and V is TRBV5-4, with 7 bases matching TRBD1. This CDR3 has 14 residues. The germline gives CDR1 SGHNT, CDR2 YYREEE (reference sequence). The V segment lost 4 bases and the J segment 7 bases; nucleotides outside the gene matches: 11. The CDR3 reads CASSQRQGLGEQYF. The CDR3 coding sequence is TGTGCCAGCAGCCAACGACAGGGTTTGGGGGAGCAGTACTTC.